These 32 T cell receptor beta chains came from one sample sequenced in a study of glioma-infiltrating T cells after dendritic cell vaccination. TCRdb's copy holds only in-frame clones and misses some; the assay was immunoSEQ multiplex PCR. This table holds tens of thousands of clones, about four fifths found once. Sequenced material: blood, taken before dendritic cell vaccination. These receptors all come from a human donor with glioblastoma.

This chain uses TRBV5-1 with TRBJ1-5; possibly TRBD1 for D (5 bases). Germline CDR1 SGHRS, CDR2 YFSETQ. V was trimmed by 0 bases and J by 2 bases, leaving 9 bases between them. The CDR3 spans 15 residues. This CDR3 reads CASSLDDSGNQPQHF. The CDR3, as DNA: TGCGCCAGCAGCTTGGATGACAGCGGCAATCAGCCCCAGCATTTT.

V and J are TRBV27 and TRBJ1-2, with TRBD1 matching over 7 bases. CDR3 length: 13 residues. In germline, CDR1 is MNHEY, CDR2 SMNVEV (reference sequence). Trimming removed 5 bases from V and 5 bases from J; junction bases left unmatched: 5. The CDR3 region is CASSPTGVYGYTF. The CDR3 region has the DNA TGTGCCAGCAGTCCTACAGGGGTGTATGGCTACACCTTC.

The chain uses TRBV7-2 and TRBJ1-2, with no clear D. The CDR3 length is 12 residues. The ends were cut back, 5 bases at V and 5 bases at J, with 9 bases in the middle. Germline loops: CDR1 SGHTA, CDR2 FQGNSA. The CDR3 loop reads CASSPPGYGYTF. The DNA of the CDR3 is TGTGCCAGCAGCCCCCCGGGTTATGGCTACACCTTC.

In its sample, this clone was seen once. The rearrangement uses TRBV27 and TRBJ1-2; unclear D gene. This CDR3 region has 11 residues. The germline V gene has CDR1 MNHEY and CDR2 SMNVEV (reference sequence). V shed 6 bases and J shed 8 bases, with 10 bases lying between them. The CDR3 DNA reads as TGTGCCAGCAGGAACCTTAGAGGCTACACCTTC. This sequence encodes CASRNLRGYTF.

The chain employs TRBV7-3 and TRBJ2-3, with 10 nucleotides matching TRBD2. Germline CDR1 and CDR2: SGHTA and FQGTGA. The CDR3 is made up of 14 amino acids. With V trimmed by 5 bases and J by 5 bases, 4 bases remained unmatched. DNA of the CDR3: TGTGCCAGCAGCAGCGGGAGGGCCGGAGATACGCAGTATTTT. Its protein is CASSSGRAGDTQYF.

V and J are TRBV9 and TRBJ2-5; 9 bases map to TRBD1. This CDR3 is 16 amino acids long. Trimming took 4 bases from V and 2 from J; bases not matched to a gene: 9. Germline CDR1 reads SGDLS; CDR2 reads YYNGEE. CDR3 bases: TGTGCCAGCAGCCCCGGGGGGACAGGGTCTCAAGAGACCCAGTACTTC. It translates to CASSPGGTGSQETQYF.

V is TRBV28 and J is TRBJ1-1; 8 nucleotides agree with TRBD1. V trimming: 5 bases; J trimming: 4 bases; junction bases outside the gene matches: 6. There are 14 residues in the CDR3. The germline gives CDR1 MDHEN, CDR2 SYDVKM. The DNA for the CDR3 is TGTGCCAGCAGTAACCAGGGGGCTGTCACTGAAGCTTTCTTT. Its translation: CASSNQGAVTEAFF.

The V and J genes are TRBV14 and TRBJ2-3; 7 bases are a match to TRBD2. Germline V CDR1 and CDR2: SGHDN, FVKESK. The CDR3 consists of 20 residues. Trimming took 5 bases from V and 3 from J; bases not matched to a gene: 23. The CDR3 coding sequence is TGTGCCAGCAGCAGAGCGGGGACGCCTCCGCGGGGTAGGGAGACAGATACGCAGTATTTT. Translation: CASSRAGTPPRGRETDTQYF.

J is TRBJ1-2 and V is TRBV7-8; 7 bases are shared with TRBD1. V shed 4 bases and J 2 bases; nucleotides not matched to a gene: 1. In germline, CDR1 is SGHVS, CDR2 FQNEAQ. The CDR3 spans 13 residues. CDR3 region: CASSSTGNYGYTF. In DNA, the CDR3 is TGTGCCAGCAGCTCGACAGGGAACTATGGCTACACCTTC. Based on the CDR3 plus reference TRBV7-8 and TRBJ1-2, the full variable domain is GAGVSQSPRYKVAKRGQDVALRCDPISGHVSLFWYQQALGQGPEFLTYFQNEAQLDKSGLPSDRFFAERPEGSVSTLKIQRTQQEDSAVYLCASSSTGNYGYTFGSGTRLTVV.

The V gene is TRBV19, the J gene TRBJ2-7; maybe TRBD2 (5 bases). The CDR3 is 14 amino acids. V was clipped by 8 bases and J by 6 bases, with 20 bases between them. Germline-derived CDR1 and CDR2 are LNHDA and SQIVND (reference sequence). The chain's CDR3 is CASRGGQVLAEQYF. The CDR3 DNA follows: TGTGCCAGTCGTGGAGGTCAGGTGCTCGCCGAGCAGTACTTC.

J is TRBJ2-7 and V is TRBV6-1; TRBD1 aligns across 12 bases. J gave up 5 bases and V 4 bases, and 12 bases lay outside the gene matches. This CDR3 region has 17 residues. Germline assignment: CDR1 MNHNS and CDR2 SASEGT. CDR3 sequence: CASSVVYSGTGGNEQYF. DNA of the CDR3: TGTGCCAGCAGTGTGGTATATTCCGGGACAGGGGGCAACGAGCAGTACTTC.

The chain couples TRBV7-8 to TRBJ1-2; possible D gene TRBD1, 6 bases. The CDR3 length is 16 residues. From germline, CDR1 is SGHVS and CDR2 FQNEAQ. Trimming took off 3 bases at V and 4 bases at J, with 18 bases between the two ends. The CDR3 protein is CASSFLGAQGGYGYTF. CDR3 DNA: TGTGCCAGCAGCTTCCTGGGGGCCCAAGGGGGCTATGGCTACACCTTC.

This chain joins TRBV2 and TRBJ2-2, with 7 bases fitting TRBD2. V lost 7 bases to trimming and J lost 1 base; unmatched junction nucleotides: 6. The CDR3 sequence is 15 residues long. The germline V gene encodes CDR1 SNHLY and CDR2 FYNNEI. As DNA, the CDR3 is TGTGCCAGCACTGGAATAGCGGGGAACACCGGGGAGCTGTTTTTT. Translating it yields CASTGIAGNTGELFF.

V and J are TRBV6-6 and TRBJ2-7; TRBD2 matches 8 bases. In germline, CDR1 is MNHNY, CDR2 SVGAGI (reference sequence). The CDR3 is 14 residues long. The junction had 8 bases not matched to a gene; V was cut back by 5 bases and J by 5 bases. CDR3 DNA: TGTGCCAGCAGTACGGGACTAGTTTTTAACGAGCAGTACGTC. Amino acids: CASSTGLVFNEQYV.

The V and J genes are TRBV19 and TRBJ2-3; no firm D call. In germline, CDR1 is LNHDA, CDR2 SQIVND (reference sequence). Trimming removed 5 bases from V and 3 bases from J, with 9 bases in between. This CDR3 comprises 13 residues. DNA for the CDR3: TGTGCCAGTAGTCCCGGGTGGACAGATACGCAGTATTTT. It yields the protein CASSPGWTDTQYF.

The rearrangement uses TRBV18 and TRBJ1-5; 9 bases are shared with TRBD1. Germline lookup yields CDR1 KGHSH and CDR2 LQKENI. The CDR3 length is 21 residues. Unmatched junction bases numbered 27, after V lost 3 bases and J lost 9 bases. CDR3 bases: TGTGCCAGCTCACCGGGGTTTTCCCCCCGCGACGATGGACAGGGGCGACGGCCCCAGCATTTT. Translating gives CASSPGFSPRDDGQGRRPQHF.

This clone was seen a single time. For the CDR3, the DNA is TGCAGTATCCTACAGGGGGCGGATCAGCCCCAGCATTTT. Its protein product is CSILQGADQPQHF. V and J are TRBV29-1 and TRBJ1-5; 9 nucleotides agree with TRBD1. CDR3 length equals 13 residues. Germline lookup yields CDR1 SQVTM and CDR2 ANQGSEA.

V is TRBV6-1 and J is TRBJ1-5; a possible D gene is TRBD1 (5 bases). CDR1 and CDR2 (germline): MNHNS, SASEGT. The V and J ends lost 6 bases and 7 bases respectively, with 16 bases between them. CDR3 length equals 14 residues. CDR3 in amino acids: CASSKQPGYQPQHF. The CDR3 DNA is TGTGCCAGCAGCAAACAACCAGGGTACCAGCCCCAGCATTTT.

This clone was counted a few times. J is TRBJ2-2 and V is TRBV18, with 9 bases lining up with TRBD2. Germline-derived CDR1 and CDR2 are KGHSH and LQKENI. The J segment lost 5 bases and the V segment lost 4 bases, leaving 8 bases of the junction unmatched. This CDR3 contains 16 residues. CDR3 in amino acids: CASSRGIAGETGELFF. The CDR3 nucleotides read TGTGCCAGCTCACGTGGGATAGCGGGAGAAACCGGGGAGCTGTTTTTT.

The gene calls are TRBV30 and TRBJ1-5; 10 bases fit TRBD1. The CDR3 is 15 amino acids. Germline CDR1 is GTSNPN and CDR2 is SVGIG (reference sequence). J lost 3 bases, V lost 3 bases, and 5 bases had no gene match. The CDR3 loop is CAWRGQGIDNQPQHF. CDR3 sequence (DNA): TGTGCCTGGAGGGGACAGGGGATTGACAATCAGCCCCAGCATTTT.

The rearrangement links TRBV5-6 to TRBJ1-3; TRBD1 agrees at 7 bases. The germline V gene has CDR1 SGHDT and CDR2 YYEEEE. This CDR3 has 14 residues. J was trimmed by 2 bases and V by 5 bases; bases with no gene match: 4. The CDR3 spells CASRSTGTGNTIYF. The CDR3 DNA reads TGTGCCAGCAGATCGACAGGGACTGGAAACACCATATATTTT.

The genes are TRBV5-1 and TRBJ2-3; TRBD2 matches 7 bases. This CDR3 comprises 13 residues. CDR1 and CDR2 from the germline V gene are SGHRS and YFSETQ. V dropped 7 bases and J dropped 1; count of bases not matched to a gene: 3. In nucleotides, the CDR3 is TGCGCCAGCGCCCGGGGGGGCACAGATACGCAGTATTTT. This sequence encodes CASARGGTDTQYF.

The chain combines TRBV6-5 with TRBJ2-1, with TRBD2 matching 8 bases. Germline V gives CDR1 MNHEY, CDR2 SVGAGI. The V gene end was trimmed by 5 bases and the J gene end by 5 bases; junction bases not matched to a gene: 5. CDR3 length: 14 residues. The CDR3 nucleotides read TGTGCCAGCAGTCAGAGCGGGAGTAACAATGAGCAGTTCTTC. Amino acids: CASSQSGSNNEQFF.

The gene calls are TRBV6-6 and TRBJ2-2; TRBD1 matches 7 bases. In germline, CDR1 is MNHNY, CDR2 SVGAGI (reference sequence). The CDR3 loop spans 14 amino acids. The V segment lost 6 bases and the J segment 5 bases; nucleotides outside the gene matches: 6. The CDR3 region has the DNA TGTGCCAGCAGCAGGGGGTCTGGAACCGGGGAGCTGTTTTTT. It translates to CASSRGSGTGELFF.

This chain uses TRBV7-8 with TRBJ1-2; D remains ambiguous. V lost 6 bases and J lost 0, with 8 bases in between. Germline V gene sequence: CDR1 SGHVS, CDR2 FQNEAQ. CDR3 length: 13 residues. The CDR3 region has the DNA TGTGCCAGCAGAGACGGGTCTAACTATGGCTACACCTTC. It codes for CASRDGSNYGYTF.

The V gene is TRBV5-1, the J gene TRBJ1-2; 11 bases match TRBD1. The CDR3 sequence is 17 residues long. J was trimmed by 1 base and V by 3 bases; bases with no gene match: 8. Germline values: CDR1 SGHRS, CDR2 YFSETQ. CDR3 residues: CASSYSGQGALNYGYTF. The DNA for the CDR3 is TGCGCCAGCAGCTACTCAGGACAGGGGGCCCTTAACTATGGCTACACCTTC.

The gene calls are TRBV19 and TRBJ1-2; D is ambiguous. CDR3 length equals 14 residues. Germline CDR1 reads LNHDA; CDR2 reads SQIVND (reference sequence). The germline V and J ends were trimmed by 6 bases and 7 bases, with 18 bases remaining between them. Written as DNA, the CDR3 is TGTGCCAGTAGAAAGGGCGGCGGGGAGGGTGGCTACACCTTC. Translation: CASRKGGGEGGYTF.

The CDR3: CASSLTGEQFF. For the CDR3, the DNA is TGTGCCAGCAGCTTAACAGGGGAGCAGTTCTTC. The V call is TRBV11-2, the J call TRBJ2-1; D may be TRBD1 (6 bases). The length of the CDR3 is 11 residues. The V gene lost 2 bases and the J gene lost 10 bases, with 6 bases spanning the gap. CDR1 is SGHAT, CDR2 FQNNGV, per germline.

Concerning this clone itself: The junction shows a germline mismatch at one end, possibly a read error. The sample has other DNA sequences that encode this CDR3 too. The genes are TRBV5-4 and TRBJ2-5; 8 positions agree with TRBD2. Per the germline V gene, CDR1 is SGHNT and CDR2 is YYREEE (reference sequence). This CDR3 contains 18 residues. In DNA, the CDR3 is TGTGCCAGCAGCTTGGTCGGGCTAGCGGGCGCTACCCGAGAGACCCAATACTTC. It translates to CASSLVGLAGATRETQYF.

This clone was observed a handful of times. V usage is TRBV6-1 and J usage is TRBJ2-7, with 14 bases lining up with TRBD2. Germline CDR1 MNHNS, CDR2 SASEGT. Trimming took 3 bases from V and 5 from J; bases not matched to a gene: 0. The CDR3 covers 14 residues. This CDR3 reads CASSEGLAGDEQYV. The CDR3 DNA is TGTGCCAGCAGTGAGGGACTAGCGGGAGACGAGCAGTACGTC.

The chain recombines TRBV1 with TRBJ2-4; the D call of TRBD2 is as the table states it, not checked on the DNA. TRBV1 is shown as a pseudogene. This CDR3 comprises 15 residues. The CDR3 sequence: CTSSQERRGRDIQYF. Written as DNA, the CDR3 is TGCACCAGCAGCCAAGAGAGGAGGGGAAGGGACATTCAGTACTTC.

The chain links TRBV5-1 to TRBJ2-1; TRBD2 agrees at 12 bases. Germline-derived CDR1 and CDR2 are SGHRS and YFSETQ. There are 15 residues in the CDR3. Germline trimming cut 4 bases from V and 9 bases from J; bases unmatched to any gene: 8. CDR3 in amino acids: CASSVTSGSGSEQFF. DNA of the CDR3: TGCGCCAGCAGCGTGACTAGCGGGAGTGGTAGTGAGCAGTTCTTC.